Shown below are 21 T cell receptor beta chains from a single sample sequenced in a study of graft-versus-host responses after intestinal transplantation. Which antigens these TCRs recognize remains unknown. TCRdb's copy holds only in-frame clones and misses some; the assay was immunoSEQ multiplex PCR. The table records tens of thousands of clones, roughly 90% of them present only once. The specimen comprised unstimulated CD8+ T cells sorted from spleen or lymph node cells, sampled before intestinal transplant. The receptors originated from a human donor who received an intestinal transplant.

This chain joins TRBV29-1 and TRBJ2-1; D unclear. This CDR3 is built from 11 residues. Germline V CDR1 and CDR2: SQVTM, ANQGSEA. Trimming cost V 3 bases and J 10 bases, with 10 bases left between them. The CDR3 DNA is TGCAGCGTTGACAGGTCTCAGGAGCAGTTCTTC. Translating it yields CSVDRSQEQFF.

This chain uses TRBV6-5 with TRBJ1-1, with 8 bases that match TRBD1. The V segment lost 6 bases and the J segment 0 bases; nucleotides outside the gene matches: 3. The CDR3 contains 14 residues. Germline V gene lookup returns CDR1 MNHEY and CDR2 SVGAGI. The CDR3 here is CASSWTGLNTEAFF. In DNA form, the CDR3 reads TGTGCCAGCAGCTGGACAGGGTTGAACACTGAAGCTTTCTTT.

The CDR3 here is CASSSERGLDGYTF. Written as DNA, the CDR3 is TGTGCCAGCAGTTCCGAAAGGGGTTTGGACGGCTACACCTTC. V gene TRBV28 combines with J gene TRBJ1-2, with D perhaps TRBD1 (5 bases). Trimming removed 4 bases from V and 8 bases from J, with 17 bases in between. The germline V gene has CDR1 MDHEN and CDR2 SYDVKM. The CDR3 has 14 amino acids.

The chain is built from TRBV27 and TRBJ2-7; D uncertain. V gave up 0 bases and J gave up 1 base, with 7 bases separating them. The germline V gene encodes CDR1 MNHEY and CDR2 SMNVEV (reference sequence). The CDR3 runs 14 residues. CDR3 sequence (DNA): TGTGCCAGCAGTTTATCTGTGGCTTCCTACGAGCAGTACTTC. Its translation is CASSLSVASYEQYF.

The V and J genes are TRBV15 and TRBJ2-3; 7 bases map to TRBD2. The trim removed 5 bases at V and 5 bases at J, leaving 16 bases unmatched. Germline V gene lookup returns CDR1 LNHNV and CDR2 YYDKDF (reference sequence). The CDR3 has 17 residues. The CDR3 sequence is CATSRKRTSEYIDTQYF. In nucleotides, the CDR3 is TGTGCCACCAGCCGCAAGCGTACTAGCGAATATATAGATACGCAGTATTTT.

The chain carries TRBV10-2 and TRBJ2-1; no firm D call. CDR3 length: 17 amino acids. The V gene's germline CDR1 is WSHSY and CDR2 SAAADI. Trimming left V 3 bases short and J 7 bases short, with 22 bases between. The DNA for the CDR3 is TGCGCCAGCAGTGAAACGACTTCCCAAAAAAAACGAAATGAGCAGTTCTTC. It specifies CASSETTSQKKRNEQFF.

The rearrangement joins TRBV11-2 to TRBJ2-6; maybe TRBD1 (6 bases). Germline V gene sequence: CDR1 SGHAT, CDR2 FQNNGV. Trimming took off 10 bases at V and 0 bases at J, with 22 bases between the two ends. The CDR3 runs 18 residues. The DNA for the CDR3 is TGTGCCACGAAAGGGGGTCGCTTGTCTGACTCTGGGGCCAACGTCCTGACTTTC. This encodes CATKGGRLSDSGANVLTF.

This chain links TRBV11-2 with TRBJ1-6; 8 positions agree with TRBD1. The V segment lost 3 bases and the J segment 6 bases; nucleotides outside the gene matches: 10. Germline CDR1 is SGHAT and CDR2 is FQNNGV. The CDR3 length is 17 residues. CDR3: CASSFLGGQGVNSPLHF. In nucleotides, the CDR3 is TGTGCCAGCAGCTTCTTGGGCGGACAGGGCGTTAATTCACCCCTCCACTTT.

CDR3 sequence reads: CAISESRQGWQETQYF. As DNA, the CDR3 is TGTGCCATCAGTGAGTCGAGGCAGGGGTGGCAAGAGACCCAGTACTTC. This chain links TRBV10-3 with TRBJ2-5; possibly TRBD1 for D (6 bases). Trimming pared 0 bases from V and 2 bases from J, leaving 13 bases between. The CDR3 has 16 residues. CDR1 and CDR2 from the germline V gene are ENHRY and SYGVKD.

V and J are TRBV6-1 and TRBJ1-1; D call uncertain. The V end was cut by 0 bases, the J end by 7 bases, with 6 bases between. CDR1 MNHNS and CDR2 SASEGT come from the germline V gene. The CDR3 extends over 12 amino acids. This CDR3 reads CASSEAQVEAFF. In nucleotides, the CDR3 is TGTGCCAGCAGTGAAGCGCAGGTTGAAGCTTTCTTT.

The CDR3 DNA sequence: TGCGCCAGCAGCCAAGTCAGGACTAGCCCTACCTACAATGAGCAGTTCTTC. Protein: CASSQVRTSPTYNEQFF. The rearrangement links TRBV4-1 to TRBJ2-1, with 8 bases matching TRBD2. Germline CDR1 is MGHRA and CDR2 is YSYEKL. The CDR3 spans 17 residues. The ends lost 1 base at V and 2 bases at J; junction bases unmatched: 7.

This chain connects TRBV29-1 to TRBJ2-1, with a tentative D call TRBD2 (6 bases). The CDR3 runs to 16 residues. The germline V and J ends were trimmed by 5 bases and 0 bases, with 17 bases remaining between them. Looked up from germline, CDR1 is SQVTM and CDR2 is ANQGSEA. The CDR3 protein is CSVSSGVAVSYNEQFF. CDR3 sequence (DNA): TGCAGCGTTTCCTCCGGGGTAGCGGTCTCCTACAATGAGCAGTTCTTC.

The V call is TRBV27, the J call TRBJ2-2, with D perhaps TRBD1 (5 bases). Germline V gene lookup returns CDR1 MNHEY and CDR2 SMNVEV (reference sequence). V lost 0 bases and J lost 4, with 12 bases in between. This CDR3 has 16 amino acids. The CDR3 sequence: CASSLSPPTATGELFF. CDR3 in DNA: TGTGCCAGCAGTTTATCCCCCCCGACAGCCACCGGGGAGCTGTTTTTT.

The V call is TRBV2, the J call TRBJ2-1; TRBD2 aligns across 10 bases. V lost 3 bases, J lost 8 bases, and 4 bases stayed unmatched. The CDR3 length is 14 residues. Germline V gene data show CDR1 as SNHLY and CDR2 as FYNNEI. In DNA, the CDR3 is TGTGCCAGCAGTGAGAGCGGGGGGGCTGATGAGCAGTTCTTC. Translated: CASSESGGADEQFF.

The chain couples TRBV7-8 to TRBJ1-1; TRBD1 aligns across 7 bases. CDR1 and CDR2 (germline): SGHVS, FQNEAQ. There are 12 residues in the CDR3. Trimming took 6 bases from V and 8 from J; bases not matched to a gene: 6. Written as DNA, the CDR3 is TGTGCCAGCAGTCTAACAGGGGTGGAAGCTTTCTTT. It yields the protein CASSLTGVEAFF.

The J gene is TRBJ1-5, the V gene TRBV27; D uncertain. Trimming cost V 2 bases and J 4 bases, with 9 bases left between them. The CDR3 spans 14 residues. Germline values: CDR1 MNHEY, CDR2 SMNVEV (reference sequence). Written as DNA, the CDR3 is TGTGCCAGCAGTTTAGGGCAGCCGAATCAGCCCCAGCATTTT. Translation gives CASSLGQPNQPQHF.

The J gene is TRBJ2-1, the V gene TRBV2, with TRBD2 identical over 8 bases. The CDR3 is made up of 14 amino acids. The V segment lost 7 bases and the J segment 5 bases; nucleotides outside the gene matches: 7. Germline CDR1 reads SNHLY; CDR2 reads FYNNEI. The CDR3 nucleotides are TGTGCCAGCACGGCGGGGGGCCGGCACAATGAGCAGTTCTTC. Residues: CASTAGGRHNEQFF.

V is TRBV9 and J is TRBJ2-1; D might be TRBD1 (6 bases). The CDR3 runs 15 residues. Trimming took 0 bases from V and 6 from J, leaving 13 bases between them. Germline values: CDR1 SGDLS, CDR2 YYNGEE. CDR3 sequence (DNA): TGTGCCAGCAGCGTAGCTGCCTTGGACAGCAATGAGCAGTTCTTC. Translated: CASSVAALDSNEQFF.

Comments on this clone: Additional DNA sequences in this sample encode the identical CDR3. This rearrangement joins TRBV4-1 to TRBJ2-1; tentatively, D is TRBD1 (5 bases). The length of the CDR3 is 11 residues. The V and J ends lost 2 bases and 10 bases respectively, with 6 bases between them. Germline V gene data show CDR1 as MGHRA and CDR2 as YSYEKL. The CDR3 is CASSQTGEQFF. CDR3 in DNA: TGCGCCAGCAGCCAAACAGGCGAGCAGTTCTTC.

The genes are TRBV6-5 and TRBJ2-7; TRBD1 aligns across 10 bases. Germline CDR1 reads MNHEY; CDR2 reads SVGAGI. The CDR3 sequence is 13 residues long. Losses at the gene ends were 6 bases for V and 5 bases for J; bases not matched to a gene: 4. The CDR3 DNA is TGTGCCAGCAGCCGGGACAGGGGCAACGAGCAGTACTTC. This encodes CASSRDRGNEQYF.

The rearrangement uses TRBV28 and TRBJ2-3, with 7 bases aligning to TRBD2. The V gene's germline CDR1 is MDHEN and CDR2 SYDVKM. The CDR3 length is 15 residues. The junction had 10 bases not matched to a gene; V was cut back by 8 bases and J by 2 bases. The CDR3 region has the DNA TGTGCCAGCGCGCCCACAGCGGGGTACACAGATACGCAGTATTTT. This gives the protein CASAPTAGYTDTQYF.